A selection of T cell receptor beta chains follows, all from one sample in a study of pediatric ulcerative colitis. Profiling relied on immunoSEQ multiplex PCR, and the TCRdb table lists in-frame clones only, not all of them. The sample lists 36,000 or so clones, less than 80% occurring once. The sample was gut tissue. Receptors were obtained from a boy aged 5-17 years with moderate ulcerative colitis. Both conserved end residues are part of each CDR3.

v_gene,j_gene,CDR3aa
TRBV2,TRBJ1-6,CASSEGGNRDSPLHF
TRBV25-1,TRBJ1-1,CASEGSSNTEAFF
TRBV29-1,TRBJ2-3,CSARGRVTDTQYF
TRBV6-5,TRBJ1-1,CASRGVQGNTEAFF
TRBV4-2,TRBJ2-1,CASRTSGGEPYNEQFF
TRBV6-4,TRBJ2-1,CASSDRAVNNEQFF
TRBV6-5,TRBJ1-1,CASRGTGSEAFF
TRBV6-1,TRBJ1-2,CAANGQANYGYTF
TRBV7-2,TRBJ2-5,CASSLELAGETQYF
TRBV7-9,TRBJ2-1,CASSSPAGNEQFF
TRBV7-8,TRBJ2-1,CASSPRGGDRSEQFF
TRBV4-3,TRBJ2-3,CASSQALAGGPSDTQYF
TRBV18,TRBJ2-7,CASSPGQGNYEQYF
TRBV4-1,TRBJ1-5,CASSQPLQGARGQPQHF
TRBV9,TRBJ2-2,CASSPRVAGNTNTGELFF
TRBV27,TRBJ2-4,CASSTTSAGAVGIQYF
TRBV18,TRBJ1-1,CASSPNVRTSHYEAFF
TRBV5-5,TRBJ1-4,CASSLSGGQDNEKLFF
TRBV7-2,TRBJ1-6,CASSLEGTALRGNSPLHF
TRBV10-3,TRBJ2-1,CAIRGVSGNEQFF
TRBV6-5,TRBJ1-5,CASSSQGAGSNQPQHF
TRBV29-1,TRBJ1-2,CSVLGGDREDGYTF
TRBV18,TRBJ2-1,CASSPRVPRDPGFHEQFF
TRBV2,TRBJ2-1,CASSEVGSGGPRQFF
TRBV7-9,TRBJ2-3,CASSFGLVGTDTQYF
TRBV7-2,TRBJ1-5,CASSAWDRVNQPQHF
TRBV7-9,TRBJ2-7,CASSSSPGDISEQYF
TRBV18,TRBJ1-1,CASSPYVTGQGTEAFF
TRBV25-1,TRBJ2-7,CASSGFSGSSYEQYF
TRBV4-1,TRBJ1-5,CASSQEWNQPQHF
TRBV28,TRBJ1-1,CASTGWGNTEAFF
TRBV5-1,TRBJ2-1,CASSIGYNEQFF
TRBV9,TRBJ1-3,CASRQGYGNTIYF
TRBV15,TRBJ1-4,CATSRTPGLPPVGEKLFF
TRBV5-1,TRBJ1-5,CASSDLGGGNQPQHF